The clone carrying this T cell receptor beta chain was seen repeatedly, ten times or more. Its target is not known. These data belong to a study of early T cells in non-severe SARS-CoV-2 infection. For the study at large: Chains stayed unpaired after sequencing of bulk RNA from unsorted whole blood. General observations from the study: A preference for anti-spike CD8 responses marked VDJdb matching, which missed private and CD4 specificities.

The CDR3 extends over 15 amino acids. V gave up 0 bases and J gave up 3 bases; unmatched junction bases: 1. The germline CDR1 and CDR2 sequences are ENHRY and SYGVKD. Unique molecular identifiers were added to individual cDNA molecules. TCRdb called the 5' RACE reads again in MiXCR, with one record for every CDR3 protein. In the table there are some 97,000 distinct CDR3 sequences, around 10% of which are singletons. Sequenced here: whole blood, sampled at baseline. The rearrangement joins TRBV10-3 to TRBJ2-1, with TRBD2 matching over 8 bases. This TCR was sampled from an adult who was a healthcare worker with PCR-confirmed SARS-CoV-2 infection or an uninfected control (not recorded which). The CDR3 is CAISESSGGYNEQFF. The DNA for the CDR3 is TGTGCCATCAGTGAGTCCAGCGGGGGCTACAATGAGCAGTTCTTC.